The 13 T cell receptor beta chains in this list originate from one sample, sequenced in a study of T cell responses to AZD1222 COVID-19 vaccine. Profiling relied on immunoSEQ multiplex PCR, and the TCRdb table lists in-frame clones only, not all of them. This sample yields 200,000 to 250,000 clones, of which about 95% are seen a single time; over 1.5% belongs to the top ten. The source was peripheral blood, collected 28 days after the second dose of the MenACWY control vaccine. Receptor source: an adult who received the MenACWY meningococcal vaccine as a control.

V usage is TRBV11-3 and J usage is TRBJ2-1; TRBD2 is a possible D gene (6 bases). Germline-derived CDR1 and CDR2 are SGHNT and YENEEA. V was pared by 3 bases and J by 5 bases, with 8 bases between. This CDR3 region has 13 residues. CDR3 bases: TGTGCCAGCAGCTTGGGGACTCACAATGAGCAGTTCTTC. Its translation: CASSLGTHNEQFF.

This chain joins TRBV6-1 and TRBJ1-2, with D possibly TRBD1 on 5 matching bases. The CDR3 loop spans 15 amino acids. From germline, CDR1 is MNHNS and CDR2 SASEGT. The V end lost 2 bases, the J end lost 12 bases, and 22 bases lay between the germline ends. The CDR3 DNA reads TGTGCCAGCAGTGAACCCCCGGACAAGACTGCGGCGAACACCTTC. Its translation: CASSEPPDKTAANTF.

This rearrangement joins TRBV19 to TRBJ2-7; D possibly matches TRBD1 or TRBD2 (5 bases each). Between the trimmed V and J ends, which lost 0 bases and 2 bases, there was a span of 8 bases. The CDR3 contains 14 residues. Germline CDR1 LNHDA, CDR2 SQIVND (reference sequence). The CDR3 reads CASSIERGTYEQYF. In DNA form, the CDR3 reads TGTGCCAGTAGTATAGAGAGGGGAACCTACGAGCAGTACTTC.

CDR3 protein: CASSLTGTGSSEQYF. CDR3 sequence (DNA): TGTGCCAGCAGCTTGACCGGGACAGGGTCAAGCGAGCAGTACTTC. J is TRBJ2-7 and V is TRBV5-5; 9 bases match TRBD1. This CDR3 has 15 amino acids. Trimming took 1 base from V and 6 from J; bases not matched to a gene: 8. Germline V gives CDR1 SGHKS, CDR2 YYEKEE (reference sequence).

The gene calls are TRBV9 and TRBJ1-2; no reliable D call. CDR1 is SGDLS and CDR2 is YYNGEE in the germline V gene. V was clipped by 4 bases and J by 4 bases, with 14 bases between them. The CDR3 covers 14 residues. Written as DNA, the CDR3 is TGTGCCAGCAGCCCGGGAGTCTTTGGCTATGGCTACACCTTC. Translating gives CASSPGVFGYGYTF.

This chain links TRBV5-8 with TRBJ1-5, with 8 bases lining up with TRBD1. The J segment lost 4 bases and the V segment lost 2 bases, leaving 8 bases of the junction unmatched. Germline V gene lookup returns CDR1 SGHTS and CDR2 YDEGEE. This CDR3 has 16 residues. The chain's CDR3 is CASSFHGQGANQPQHF. For the CDR3, the DNA is TGTGCCAGCAGCTTCCACGGACAGGGAGCTAATCAGCCCCAGCATTTT. The complete variable domain, with remaining parts taken from reference TRBV5-8 and TRBJ1-5, reads EAGVTQSPTHLIKTRGQQATLRCSPISGHTSVYWYQQALGLGLQFLLWYDEGEERNRGNFPPRFSGRQFPNYSSELNVNALELEDSALYLCASSFHGQGANQPQHFGDGTRLSIL.

This chain links TRBV12-3 or TRBV12-4 with TRBJ2-1; D is undetermined. The V gene lost 1 base and the J gene lost 8 bases, with 3 bases spanning the gap. The CDR3 is made up of 11 amino acids. The CDR3 spells CASSLVYEQFF. DNA of the CDR3: TGTGCCAGCAGTTTAGTCTATGAGCAGTTCTTC.

This clone was counted a single time. This rearrangement joins TRBV7-9 to TRBJ2-7, with D possibly being TRBD1 (6 bases). This CDR3 spans 13 amino acids. Germline V gene data show CDR1 as SEHNR and CDR2 as FQNEAQ (reference sequence). V was clipped by 3 bases and J by 3 bases, with 9 bases between them. CDR3 nucleotides: TGTGCCAGCAGCTTCTTCAGGGGCTACGAGCAGTACTTC. Translating gives CASSFFRGYEQYF. The full variable domain, its missing parts supplied by reference TRBV7-9 and TRBJ2-7, is DTGVSQNPRHKITKRGQNVTFRCDPISEHNRLYWYRQTLGQGPEFLTYFQNEAQLEKSRLLSDRFSAERPKGSFSTLEIQRTEQGDSAMYLCASSFFRGYEQYFGPGTRLTVT.

The rearrangement links TRBV7-6 to TRBJ2-2, with 11 bases aligning to TRBD1. The germline V gene encodes CDR1 SGHVS and CDR2 FNYEAQ. Trimming removed 5 bases from V and 4 bases from J; junction bases left unmatched: 12. The CDR3 totals 18 residues. The chain's CDR3 is CASSPYHWDRGSTGELFF. The DNA for the CDR3 is TGTGCCAGCAGCCCTTACCATTGGGACAGGGGGAGCACCGGGGAGCTGTTTTTT.

This clone was seen once. The chain is built from TRBV4-2 and TRBJ1-1, with a tentative D call TRBD1 (5 bases). The CDR3 runs 15 residues. Trimming stripped 1 base from V and 4 bases from J, with 13 bases between. Germline V gene lookup returns CDR1 LGHNA and CDR2 YNFKEQ. CDR3 in DNA: TGTGCCAGCAGCCAAGGATTAGGGACGGGCACTGAAGCTTTCTTT. It yields the protein CASSQGLGTGTEAFF.

The chain links TRBV6-5 to TRBJ2-3, with 9 bases matching TRBD2. This CDR3 is built from 15 residues. The J segment lost 6 bases and the V segment lost 2 bases, leaving 6 bases of the junction unmatched. The V gene's germline CDR1 is MNHEY and CDR2 SVGAGI. Here the CDR3 DNA reads TGTGCCAGCAGTTACGGCGGGGGGGCCCAGGATACGCAGTATTTT. Translated: CASSYGGGAQDTQYF.

This chain links TRBV6-4 with TRBJ2-1; TRBD2 is a possible D gene (6 bases). V gave up 3 bases and J gave up 7 bases, with 19 bases separating them. The germline V gene has CDR1 MRHNA and CDR2 SNTAGT. The CDR3 covers 16 residues. For the CDR3, the DNA is TGTGCCAGCAGTGATCCCTCCCCCCCGGGGGAGAATGAGCAGTTCTTC. It specifies CASSDPSPPGENEQFF.

This chain links TRBV7-9 with TRBJ1-1; the match to TRBD1 covers 8 bases. Losses at the gene ends were 5 bases for V and 3 bases for J; bases not matched to a gene: 11. The germline CDR1 and CDR2 sequences are SEHNR and FQNEAQ (reference sequence). The CDR3 length is 16 residues. Here the CDR3 DNA reads TGTGCCAGCAGCCCTCAGGACAGGGAAGTGGACACTGAAGCTTTCTTT. It codes for CASSPQDREVDTEAFF. Full variable domain (rest looked up from reference TRBV7-9 and TRBJ1-1): DTGVSQNPRHKITKRGQNVTFRCDPISEHNRLYWYRQTLGQGPEFLTYFQNEAQLEKSRLLSDRFSAERPKGSFSTLEIQRTEQGDSAMYLCASSPQDREVDTEAFFGQGTRLTVV.